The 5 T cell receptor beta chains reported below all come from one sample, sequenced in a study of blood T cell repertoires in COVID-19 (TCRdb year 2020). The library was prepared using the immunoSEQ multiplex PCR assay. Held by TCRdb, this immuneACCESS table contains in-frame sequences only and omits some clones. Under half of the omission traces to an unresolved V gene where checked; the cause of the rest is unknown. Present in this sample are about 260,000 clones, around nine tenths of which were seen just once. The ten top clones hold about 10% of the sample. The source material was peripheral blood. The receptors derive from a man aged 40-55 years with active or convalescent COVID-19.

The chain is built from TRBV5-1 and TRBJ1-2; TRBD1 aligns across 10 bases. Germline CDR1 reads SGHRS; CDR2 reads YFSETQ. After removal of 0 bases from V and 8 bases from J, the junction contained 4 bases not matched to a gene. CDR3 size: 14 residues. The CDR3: CASSLAGQGEGYTF. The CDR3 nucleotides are TGCGCCAGCAGCTTGGCCGGACAGGGGGAAGGCTACACCTTC.

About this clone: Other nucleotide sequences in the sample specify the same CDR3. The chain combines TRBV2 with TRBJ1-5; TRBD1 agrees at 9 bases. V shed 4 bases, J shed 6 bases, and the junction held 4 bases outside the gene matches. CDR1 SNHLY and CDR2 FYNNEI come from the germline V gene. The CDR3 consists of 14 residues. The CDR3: CASSGTGGRQPQHF. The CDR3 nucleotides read TGTGCCAGCAGTGGAACAGGGGGCCGTCAGCCCCAGCATTTT.

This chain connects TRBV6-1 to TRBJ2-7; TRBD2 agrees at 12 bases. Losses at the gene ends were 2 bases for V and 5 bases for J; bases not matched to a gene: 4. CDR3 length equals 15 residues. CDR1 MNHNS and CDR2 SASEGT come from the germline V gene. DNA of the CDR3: TGTGCCAGCAGTGAATGGACTAGCGGGGCCCACGAGCAGTACTTC. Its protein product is CASSEWTSGAHEQYF.

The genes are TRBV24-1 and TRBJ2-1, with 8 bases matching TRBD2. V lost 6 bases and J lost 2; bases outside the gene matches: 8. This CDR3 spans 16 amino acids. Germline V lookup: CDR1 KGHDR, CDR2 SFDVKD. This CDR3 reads CATSRFSGTTYNEQFF. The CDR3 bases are TGTGCCACCAGTCGCTTTAGCGGGACCACCTACAATGAGCAGTTCTTC.

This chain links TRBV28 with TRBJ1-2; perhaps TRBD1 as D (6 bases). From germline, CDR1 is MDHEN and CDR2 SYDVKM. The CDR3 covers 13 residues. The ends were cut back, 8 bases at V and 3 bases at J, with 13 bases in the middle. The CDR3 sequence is CASWSGEDYGYTF. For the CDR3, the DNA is TGTGCCAGCTGGTCAGGGGAAGACTATGGCTACACCTTC.